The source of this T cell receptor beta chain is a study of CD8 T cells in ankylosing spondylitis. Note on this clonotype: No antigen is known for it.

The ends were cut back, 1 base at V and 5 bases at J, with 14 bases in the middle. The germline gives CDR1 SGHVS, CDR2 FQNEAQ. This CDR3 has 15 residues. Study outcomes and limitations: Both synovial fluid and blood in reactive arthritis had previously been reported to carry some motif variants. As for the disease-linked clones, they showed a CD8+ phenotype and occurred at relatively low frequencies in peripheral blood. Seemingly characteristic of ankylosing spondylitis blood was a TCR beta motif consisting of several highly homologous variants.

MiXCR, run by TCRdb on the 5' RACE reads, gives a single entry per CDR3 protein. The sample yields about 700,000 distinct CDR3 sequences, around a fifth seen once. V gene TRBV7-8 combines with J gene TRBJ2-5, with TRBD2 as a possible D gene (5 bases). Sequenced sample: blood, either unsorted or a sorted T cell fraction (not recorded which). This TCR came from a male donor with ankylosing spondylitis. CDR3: CASSLEVERWETQYF. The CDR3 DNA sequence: TGTGCCAGCAGCTTAGAGGTCGAGCGGTGGGAGACCCAGTACTTC. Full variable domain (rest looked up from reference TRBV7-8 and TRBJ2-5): GAGVSQSPRYKVAKRGQDVALRCDPISGHVSLFWYQQALGQGPEFLTYFQNEAQLDKSGLPSDRFFAERPEGSVSTLKIQRTQQEDSAVYLCASSLEVERWETQYFGPGTRLLVL.